These T cell receptor beta chains were read from a single sample in a study of cytomegalovirus exposure and HLA in healthy donors. Here immunoSEQ multiplex PCR was the method, and the copy in TCRdb shows in-frame clones only, minus some. The sample includes 55,000 to 75,000 clones, approximately 94% of them seen just once. The sample comprised PBMCs. Receptors were obtained from a man aged 18 to 30 in good health and CMV-seropositive. CDR3s include the opening cysteine and the closing phenylalanine or tryptophan. Fields, in order: J gene, V gene, D gene, CDR3 length, clone size, CDR3 DNA, CDR3 protein. A D gene is named only where the DNA matches it firmly. Size is stated for part of the rows, as once, few or many counts, or as a class when the clone is expanded.

>TRBJ2-3|TRBV5-6|TRBD2|16|.
TGTGCCAGCAGCTCCTGGACTAGCGGGTCGGGAGATACGCAGTATTTT
CASSSWTSGSGDTQYF
>TRBJ1-4|TRBV7-2|TRBD1|13|few
TGTGCCAGCAGCTTAGGGACAGGGGAAAAACTGTTTTTT
CASSLGTGEKLFF
>TRBJ2-2|TRBV28|.|13|.
TGTGCCAGCAGGACAGCGAACACCGGGGAGCTGTTTTTT
CASRTANTGELFF
>TRBJ2-1|TRBV6-5|.|14|.
TGTGCCAGCAGTCGCAGGGAGGCCTACAATGAGCAGTTCTTC
CASSRREAYNEQFF
>TRBJ1-1|TRBV29-1|TRBD1|15|.
TGCAGCGTTGGAGGGACAGGGGTTATGAACACTGAAGCTTTCTTT
CSVGGTGVMNTEAFF
>TRBJ1-2|TRBV5-6|TRBD1|16|.
TGTGCCAGCAGCTTGGGGGACAGGGAGTTGGTCTATGGCTACACCTTC
CASSLGDRELVYGYTF
>TRBJ2-1|TRBV18|TRBD2|15|.
TGTGCCAGCTCACTTACTAGCGTAGTAAACAATGAGCAGTTCTTC
CASSLTSVVNNEQFF
>TRBJ2-1|TRBV4-2|TRBD2|16|.
TGTGCCAGCAGCCAAGAGACTAGCGGGAGCTACAATGAGCAGTTCTTC
CASSQETSGSYNEQFF
>TRBJ1-4|TRBV18|.|16|.
TGTGCCAGCTCACCATACGCTTCGGTCGGGGAGGAAAAACTGTTTTTT
CASSPYASVGEEKLFF
>TRBJ1-2|TRBV29-1|.|10|once
TGCAGCGTTGAGACAGGTGGCTACACCTTC
CSVETGGYTF
>TRBJ1-1|TRBV19|.|13|.
TGTGCCAGTAGTAAAACAGGGAACACTGAAGCTTTCTTT
CASSKTGNTEAFF
>TRBJ1-2|TRBV28|TRBD1|14|.
TGTGCCAGCAGCTCCTCGGGGACAGGGGACGGCTACACCTTC
CASSSSGTGDGYTF
>TRBJ2-7|TRBV7-2|.|15|.
TGTGCCAGCAGCCCGAGACTACAACTTTCCTACGAGCAGTACTTC
CASSPRLQLSYEQYF
>TRBJ2-1|TRBV19|.|13|.
TGTGCCAGTAGTCCCTCCTACTACAATGAGCAGTTCTTC
CASSPSYYNEQFF
>TRBJ2-1|TRBV11-1|TRBD2|16|.
TGTGCCAGCAGCTTAAGGCGACTAGCGGGAGACGATGAGCAGTTCTTC
CASSLRRLAGDDEQFF
>TRBJ2-7|TRBV12-5|TRBD1|14|.
TGTGCTAGTGGTCCGGCAGGGGGCTCCTACGAGCAGTACTTC
CASGPAGGSYEQYF
>TRBJ2-1|TRBV5-5|.|15|.
TGTGCCAGCAGCTTGGCGGGGTCGTCTTACAATGAGCAGTTCTTC
CASSLAGSSYNEQFF
>TRBJ1-2|TRBV28|TRBD1|17|.
TGTGCCAGCAGTTTAACAACGACAGGGCTCCTTAACTATGGCTACACCTTC
CASSLTTTGLLNYGYTF
>TRBJ2-1|TRBV2|TRBD2|15|.
TGTGCCAGCAGTGAAAAGCGGGGGTCCTACAATGAGCAGTTCTTC
CASSEKRGSYNEQFF
>TRBJ2-1|TRBV11-1|.|13|few
TGTGCCAGCACCACGGACAGTAACAATGAGCAGTTCTTC
CASTTDSNNEQFF
>TRBJ2-7|TRBV25-1|TRBD1|14|.
TGTGCCAGCAGTGGACAGGGGGCCTACGACGAGCAGTACTTC
CASSGQGAYDEQYF
>TRBJ2-3|TRBV11-3|TRBD2|18|.
TGTGCCAGCAGCTCTGGACTAGCGGGAGGCCTTTCCACAGATACGCAGTATTTT
CASSSGLAGGLSTDTQYF
>TRBJ2-1|TRBV5-6|TRBD2|15|.
TGTGCCAGCAGCTTGATAGCGGGAGGGAGCAATGAGCAGTTCTTC
CASSLIAGGSNEQFF
>TRBJ2-3|TRBV27|TRBD2|17|.
TGTGCCAGCAGTTCGGCGGGAGATGAGTCTCTTACAGATACGCAGTATTTT
CASSSAGDESLTDTQYF
>TRBJ2-1|TRBV4-3|.|16|.
TGCGCCAGCAGCCAAGAAGGCAGGGCCTACTACAATGAGCAGTTCTTC
CASSQEGRAYYNEQFF
>TRBJ2-1|TRBV11-2|TRBD1|15|.
TGTGCCAGCAGCCGCAGGGGGCCAGGGGGCAATGAGCAGTTCTTC
CASSRRGPGGNEQFF
>TRBJ2-1|TRBV9|.|15|.
TGTGCCAGCAGCGTAGGAGGAAGGCCCTACAATGAGCAGTTCTTC
CASSVGGRPYNEQFF
>TRBJ2-7|TRBV5-1|TRBD1|15|.
TGCGCCAGCAGCGGCTCCGGGACAGGGCTCTACGAGCAGTACTTC
CASSGSGTGLYEQYF
>TRBJ2-5|TRBV6-1|.|15|.
TGTGCCAGCAGTGAGTTGACAGGACAGCAAGAGACCCAGTACTTC
CASSELTGQQETQYF
>TRBJ2-1|TRBV6-1|.|14|.
TGTGCCAGCAGTCTGATGACAGGAAACAATGAGCAGTTCTTC
CASSLMTGNNEQFF
>TRBJ2-2|TRBV15|.|14|.
TGTGCCACCAGCAGACTAGCGAACACCGGGGAGCTGTTTTTT
CATSRLANTGELFF
>TRBJ2-1|TRBV18|TRBD1|16|.
TGTGCCAGCTCACCCGAACCGACAGGGGTCTTTAATGAGCAGTTCTTC
CASSPEPTGVFNEQFF
>TRBJ2-7|TRBV6-4|TRBD2|15|.
TGTGCCAGCAGTTACTCCCGACTAGCGGGCAACGAGCAGTACTTC
CASSYSRLAGNEQYF
>TRBJ2-5|TRBV5-6|.|12|.
TGTGCCAGCAGCTTCGGAGGGGAGACCCAGTACTTC
CASSFGGETQYF
>TRBJ2-5|TRBV6-1|TRBD1|15|.
TGTGCCAGCAGTGTTAGACAGGGGAATCAAGAGACCCAGTACTTC
CASSVRQGNQETQYF
>TRBJ2-3|TRBV27|TRBD2|18|.
TGTGCCAGCAGTTTATCGGGACTAGCGGGAAGTCTCGCAGATACGCAGTATTTT
CASSLSGLAGSLADTQYF
>TRBJ1-1|TRBV2|.|12|.
TGTGCCAGCAGACAGGGGAACACTGAAGCTTTCTTT
CASRQGNTEAFF
>TRBJ1-4|TRBV18|.|16|.
TGTGCCAGCTCACCACTAGATGACAGGATCCCAGGAAAACTGTTTTTT
CASSPLDDRIPGKLFF
>TRBJ2-4|TRBV5-6|TRBD1|15|.
TGTGCCAGCACCCGCCGAGGGGACAGGGGGCTCGTGGGGTACTTC
CASTRRGDRGLVGYF
>TRBJ2-2|TRBV5-5|.|14|.
TGTGCCAGCAGCCTGGACACCCCCACCGGGGAGCTGTTTTTT
CASSLDTPTGELFF
>TRBJ1-2|TRBV2|.|13|.
TGTGCCATCACTCAGGGGAAAGCCTATGGCTACACCTTC
CAITQGKAYGYTF
>TRBJ2-5|TRBV28|TRBD1|14|.
TGTGCCAGCAGTCATACAGGGGGGCAAGAGACCCAGTACTTC
CASSHTGGQETQYF
>TRBJ2-3|TRBV29-1|TRBD1|13|.
TGCAGCGTTGATCGGACAGGGCCAGATACGCAGTATTTT
CSVDRTGPDTQYF
>TRBJ2-5|TRBV5-6|.|13|.
TGTGCCTCCTCGGACAGAATCCAAGAGACCCAGTACTTC
CASSDRIQETQYF
>TRBJ2-7|TRBV2|.|13|.
TGTGCCAGCAGTGTCAGGGCGGTGTACGAGCAGTACTTC
CASSVRAVYEQYF
>TRBJ1-2|TRBV27|.|15|.
TGTGCCAGCAGTTTATCGAAGGGACAATTTTCTGGCTACACCTTC
CASSLSKGQFSGYTF
>TRBJ2-5|TRBV7-3|TRBD2|19|once
TGTGCCAGCAGCTTAAAGCCCGATGGGCGGGGGGGCGGATGGGAGACCCAGTACTTC
CASSLKPDGRGGGWETQYF
>TRBJ2-5|TRBV14|.|13|.
TGTGCCAGCAGCCACTGGACAGAAGAGACCCAGTACTTC
CASSHWTEETQYF
>TRBJ2-2|TRBV19|.|13|.
TGTGCCAGTCACTACAGGGACACCGGGGAGCTGTTTTTT
CASHYRDTGELFF
>TRBJ1-1|TRBV6-5|.|15|.
TGTGCCAGCAGTCCTGACCGACTCATGAACACTGAAGCTTTCTTT
CASSPDRLMNTEAFF
>TRBJ1-4|TRBV15|.|13|.
TGTGCCACCAAGACAGGAGCTAATGAAAAACTGTTTTTT
CATKTGANEKLFF
>TRBJ2-7|TRBV18|TRBD2|16|.
TGTGCCAGCTCCCCGGCTAGGGCTAGCGGGAGTGGCGAGCAGTACTTC
CASSPARASGSGEQYF
>TRBJ2-7|TRBV10-3|TRBD1|18|.
TGTGCCATCAGTGAGTCGGGGGGAGGACAGGGGGCTCCCCACGAGCAGTACTTC
CAISESGGGQGAPHEQYF
>TRBJ1-5|TRBV28|.|16|.
TGTGCCAGCAGGCCGGGCGGCGGGGGAATGAATCAGCCCCAGCATTTT
CASRPGGGGMNQPQHF
>TRBJ2-3|TRBV30|TRBD1|14|.
TGTGCCTCTCCGGGACAGGGGGACACAGATACGCAGTATTTT
CASPGQGDTDTQYF
>TRBJ1-2|TRBV28|TRBD1|16|.
TGTGCCAGCAGTTTATTTCGACAGGGGTCTCCCTATGGCTACACCTTC
CASSLFRQGSPYGYTF
>TRBJ2-7|TRBV7-2|TRBD2|19|.
TGTGCCAGCAGCTTAGCCAGACTAGCGGGGGGCCCCCCAAGCTACGAGCAGTACTTC
CASSLARLAGGPPSYEQYF